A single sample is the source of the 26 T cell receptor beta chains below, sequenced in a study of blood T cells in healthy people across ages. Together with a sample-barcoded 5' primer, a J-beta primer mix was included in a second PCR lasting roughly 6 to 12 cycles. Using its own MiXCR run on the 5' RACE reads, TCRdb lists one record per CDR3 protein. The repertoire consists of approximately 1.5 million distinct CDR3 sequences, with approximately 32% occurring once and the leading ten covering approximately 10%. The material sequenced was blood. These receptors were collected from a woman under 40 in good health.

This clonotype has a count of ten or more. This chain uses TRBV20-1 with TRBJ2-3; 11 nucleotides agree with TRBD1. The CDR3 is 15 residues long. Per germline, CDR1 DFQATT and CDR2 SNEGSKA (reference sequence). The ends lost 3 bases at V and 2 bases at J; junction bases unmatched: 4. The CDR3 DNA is TGCAGTGCTAGGGACAGGGGGCGATACACAGATACGCAGTATTTT. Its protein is CSARDRGRYTDTQYF.

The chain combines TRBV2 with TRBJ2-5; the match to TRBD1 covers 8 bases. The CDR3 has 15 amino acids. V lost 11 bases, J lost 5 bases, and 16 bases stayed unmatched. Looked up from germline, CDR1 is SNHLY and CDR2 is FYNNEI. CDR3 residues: CASSDLGQGWETQYF. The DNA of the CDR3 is TGTGCCTCATCCGACCTTGGACAGGGTTGGGAGACCCAGTACTTC.

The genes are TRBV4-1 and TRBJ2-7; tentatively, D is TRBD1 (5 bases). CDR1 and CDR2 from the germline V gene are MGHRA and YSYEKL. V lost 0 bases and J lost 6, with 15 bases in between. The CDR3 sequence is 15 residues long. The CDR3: CASSQDWGLTSEQYF. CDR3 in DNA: TGCGCCAGCAGCCAAGATTGGGGCCTCACCAGCGAGCAGTACTTC.

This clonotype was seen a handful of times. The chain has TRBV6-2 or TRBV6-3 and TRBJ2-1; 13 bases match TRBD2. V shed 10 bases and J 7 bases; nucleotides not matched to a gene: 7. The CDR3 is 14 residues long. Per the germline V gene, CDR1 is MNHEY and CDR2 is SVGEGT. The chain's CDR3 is CATRLAGGRNEQFF. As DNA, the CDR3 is TGTGCCACCCGACTAGCGGGGGGAAGGAATGAGCAGTTCTTC.

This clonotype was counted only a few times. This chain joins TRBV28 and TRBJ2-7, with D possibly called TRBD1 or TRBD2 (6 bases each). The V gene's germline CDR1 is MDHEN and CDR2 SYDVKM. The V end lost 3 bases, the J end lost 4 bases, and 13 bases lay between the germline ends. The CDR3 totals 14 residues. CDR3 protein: CASSLEGQRYEQYF. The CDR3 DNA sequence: TGTGCCAGCAGTTTGGAGGGACAAAGATACGAGCAGTACTTC.

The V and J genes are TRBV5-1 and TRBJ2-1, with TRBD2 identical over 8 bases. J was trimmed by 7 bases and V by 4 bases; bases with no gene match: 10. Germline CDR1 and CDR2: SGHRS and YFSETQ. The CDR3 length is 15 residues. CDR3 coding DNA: TGCGCCAGCAGCCCTAATGCCGGGGGGGGGAATGAGCAGTTCTTC. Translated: CASSPNAGGGNEQFF.

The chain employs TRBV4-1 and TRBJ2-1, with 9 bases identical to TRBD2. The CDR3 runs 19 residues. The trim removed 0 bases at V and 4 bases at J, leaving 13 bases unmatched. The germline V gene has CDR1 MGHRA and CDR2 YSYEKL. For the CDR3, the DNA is TGCGCCAGCAGCCAAGAAGCTAGCGGGAAGCTTCAATATTACAATGAGCAGTTCTTC. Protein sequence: CASSQEASGKLQYYNEQFF.

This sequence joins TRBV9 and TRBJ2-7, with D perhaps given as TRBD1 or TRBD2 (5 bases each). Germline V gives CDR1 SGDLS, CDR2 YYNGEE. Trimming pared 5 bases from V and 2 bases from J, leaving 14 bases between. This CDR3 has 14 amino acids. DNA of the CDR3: TGTGCCAGCAGTCGCACGGGACGTCCCTACGAGCAGTACTTC. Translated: CASSRTGRPYEQYF.

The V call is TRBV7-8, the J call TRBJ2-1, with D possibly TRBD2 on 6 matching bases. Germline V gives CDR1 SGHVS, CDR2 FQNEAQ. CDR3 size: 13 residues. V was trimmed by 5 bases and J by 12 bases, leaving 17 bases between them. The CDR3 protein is CASSPRLDGGQFF. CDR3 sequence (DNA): TGTGCCAGCAGCCCACGACTAGACGGCGGGCAGTTCTTC.

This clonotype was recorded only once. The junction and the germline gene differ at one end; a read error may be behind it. The DNA for the CDR3 is TGTGCCAGCAGCCTTCGTGTGGGGGGGGCGGCAGATGCGCAGTATTTT. As protein: CASSLRVGGAADAQYF. This sequence joins TRBV6-6 and TRBJ2-3, with TRBD2 as a possible D gene (7 bases). Germline CDR1 reads MNHNY; CDR2 reads SVGAGI (reference sequence). CDR3 size: 16 residues.

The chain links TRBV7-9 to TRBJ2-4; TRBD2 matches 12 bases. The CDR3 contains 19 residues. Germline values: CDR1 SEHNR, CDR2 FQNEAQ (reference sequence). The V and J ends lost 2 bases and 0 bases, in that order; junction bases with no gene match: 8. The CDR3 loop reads CASSLFPASGRVAKNIQYF. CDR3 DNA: TGTGCCAGCAGCTTATTTCCTGCTAGCGGGAGGGTAGCCAAAAACATTCAGTACTTC.

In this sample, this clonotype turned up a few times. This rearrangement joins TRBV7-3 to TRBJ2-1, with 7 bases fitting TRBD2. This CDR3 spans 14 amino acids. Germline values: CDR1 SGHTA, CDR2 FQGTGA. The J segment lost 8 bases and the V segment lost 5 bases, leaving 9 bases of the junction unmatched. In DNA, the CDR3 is TGTGCCAGCAGCCCGGGACTAAAGAGCGATGAGCAGTTCTTC. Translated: CASSPGLKSDEQFF.

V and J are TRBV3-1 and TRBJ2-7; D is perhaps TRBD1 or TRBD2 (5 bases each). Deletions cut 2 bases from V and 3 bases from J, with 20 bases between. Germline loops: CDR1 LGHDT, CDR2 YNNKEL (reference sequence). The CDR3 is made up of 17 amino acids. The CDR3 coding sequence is TGTGCCAGCAGCCAATTCTACGGGACGGGATACCTCTACGAGCAGTACTTC. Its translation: CASSQFYGTGYLYEQYF.

This CDR3 is CASSLEGGGAYTQYF. CDR3 nucleotides: TGTGCCAGCAGCTTAGAGGGCGGGGGGGCATATACGCAGTATTTT. V is TRBV7-2 and J is TRBJ2-3; 9 bases line up with TRBD2. Trimming cost V 1 base and J 7 bases; bases outside gene matches: 6. The V gene's germline CDR1 is SGHTA and CDR2 FQGNSA. The CDR3 is 15 residues long.

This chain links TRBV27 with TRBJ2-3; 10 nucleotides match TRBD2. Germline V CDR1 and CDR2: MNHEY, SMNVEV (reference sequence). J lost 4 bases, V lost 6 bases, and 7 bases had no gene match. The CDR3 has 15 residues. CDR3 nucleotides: TGTGCCAGCAGGCTCGCTAGCGGGAGACCAGATACGCAGTATTTT. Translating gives CASRLASGRPDTQYF.

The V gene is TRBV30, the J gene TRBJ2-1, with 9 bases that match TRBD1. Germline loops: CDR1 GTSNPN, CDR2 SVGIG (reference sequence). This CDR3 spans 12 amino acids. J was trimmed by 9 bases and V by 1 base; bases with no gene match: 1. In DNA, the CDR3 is TGTGCCTGGAGTGGGACAGGGGTTGAGCAGTTCTTC. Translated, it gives CAWSGTGVEQFF.

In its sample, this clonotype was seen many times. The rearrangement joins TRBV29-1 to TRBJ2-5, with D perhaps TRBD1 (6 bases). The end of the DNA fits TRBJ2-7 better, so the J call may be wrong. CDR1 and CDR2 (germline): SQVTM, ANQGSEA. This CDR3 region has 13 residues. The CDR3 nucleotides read TGCAGCGTTGTGAGGGGGTCTGGGAACGAGCAGTACTTC. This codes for CSVVRGSGNEQYF.

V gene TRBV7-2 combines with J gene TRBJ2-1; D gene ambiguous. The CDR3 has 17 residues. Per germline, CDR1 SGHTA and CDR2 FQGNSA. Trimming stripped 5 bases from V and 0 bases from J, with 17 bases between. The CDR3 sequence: CASSPIPVISSYNEQFF. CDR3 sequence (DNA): TGTGCCAGCAGCCCAATACCGGTGATTAGCTCCTACAATGAGCAGTTCTTC.

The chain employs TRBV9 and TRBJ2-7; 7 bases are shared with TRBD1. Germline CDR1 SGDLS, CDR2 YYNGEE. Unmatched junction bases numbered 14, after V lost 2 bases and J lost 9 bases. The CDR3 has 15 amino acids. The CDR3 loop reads CASSVQSTGTHVQYF. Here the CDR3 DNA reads TGTGCCAGCAGCGTCCAATCGACAGGGACCCACGTGCAGTACTTC.

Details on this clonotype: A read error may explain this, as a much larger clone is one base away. The CDR3 loop reads CASSLPPGYLDEKLFF. The DNA for the CDR3 is TGTGCCAGCAGCTTACCGCCAGGGTATCTCGATGAAAAACTGTTTTTT. V and J are TRBV21-1 and TRBJ1-4; the D call TRBD1 from the table was never checked on the DNA. TRBV21-1 is reported as a pseudogene. This CDR3 contains 16 residues.

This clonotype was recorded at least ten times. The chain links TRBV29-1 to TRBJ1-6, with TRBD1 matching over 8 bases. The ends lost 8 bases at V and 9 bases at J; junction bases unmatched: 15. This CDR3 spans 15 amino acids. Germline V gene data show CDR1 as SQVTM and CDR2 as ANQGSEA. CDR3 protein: CSHESQGVGGSPLHF. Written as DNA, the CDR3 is TGCAGCCACGAATCACAGGGGGTTGGCGGTTCACCCCTCCACTTT. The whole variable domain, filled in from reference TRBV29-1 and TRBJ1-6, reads SAVISQKPSRDICQRGTSLTIQCQVDSQVTMMFWYRQQPGQSLTLIATANQGSEATYESGFVIDKFPISRPNLTFSTLTVSNMSPEDSSIYLCSHESQGVGGSPLHFGNGTRLTVT.

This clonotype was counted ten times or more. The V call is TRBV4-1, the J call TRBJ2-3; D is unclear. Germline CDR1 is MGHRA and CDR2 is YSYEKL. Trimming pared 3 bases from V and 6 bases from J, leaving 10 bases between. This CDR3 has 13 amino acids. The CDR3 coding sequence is TGCGCCAGCAGCCATCCTTCCACGGATACGCAGTATTTT. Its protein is CASSHPSTDTQYF.

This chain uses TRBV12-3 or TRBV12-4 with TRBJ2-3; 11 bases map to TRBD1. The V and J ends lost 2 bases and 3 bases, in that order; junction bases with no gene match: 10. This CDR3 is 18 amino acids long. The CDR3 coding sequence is TGTGCCAGCAGTTTATGGACAGGGGGCGCAAGAAGGACAGATACGCAGTATTTT. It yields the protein CASSLWTGGARRTDTQYF.

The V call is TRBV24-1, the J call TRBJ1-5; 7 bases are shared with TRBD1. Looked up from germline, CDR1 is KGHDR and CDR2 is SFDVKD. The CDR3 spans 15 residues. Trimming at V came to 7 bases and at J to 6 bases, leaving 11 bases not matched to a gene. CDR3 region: CATSRGTEVGQPQHF. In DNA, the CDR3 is TGTGCCACCAGCCGCGGGACAGAGGTGGGTCAGCCCCAGCATTTT.

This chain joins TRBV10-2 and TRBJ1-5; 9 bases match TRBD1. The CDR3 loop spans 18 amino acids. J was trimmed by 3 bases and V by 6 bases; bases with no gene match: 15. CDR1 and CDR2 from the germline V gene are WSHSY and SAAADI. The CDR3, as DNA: TGCGCCAGCAGAGACACAACAGGGGGGACAGGGATCAATCAGCCCCAGCATTTT. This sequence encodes CASRDTTGGTGINQPQHF.

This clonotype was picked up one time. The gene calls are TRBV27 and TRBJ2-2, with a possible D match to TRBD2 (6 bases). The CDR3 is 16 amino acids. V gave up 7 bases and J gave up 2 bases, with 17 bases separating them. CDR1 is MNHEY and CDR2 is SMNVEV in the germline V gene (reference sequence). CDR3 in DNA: TGTGCCAGCAAAACGCAGGTGGGGGGTAACACCGGGGAGCTGTTTTTT. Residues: CASKTQVGGNTGELFF.